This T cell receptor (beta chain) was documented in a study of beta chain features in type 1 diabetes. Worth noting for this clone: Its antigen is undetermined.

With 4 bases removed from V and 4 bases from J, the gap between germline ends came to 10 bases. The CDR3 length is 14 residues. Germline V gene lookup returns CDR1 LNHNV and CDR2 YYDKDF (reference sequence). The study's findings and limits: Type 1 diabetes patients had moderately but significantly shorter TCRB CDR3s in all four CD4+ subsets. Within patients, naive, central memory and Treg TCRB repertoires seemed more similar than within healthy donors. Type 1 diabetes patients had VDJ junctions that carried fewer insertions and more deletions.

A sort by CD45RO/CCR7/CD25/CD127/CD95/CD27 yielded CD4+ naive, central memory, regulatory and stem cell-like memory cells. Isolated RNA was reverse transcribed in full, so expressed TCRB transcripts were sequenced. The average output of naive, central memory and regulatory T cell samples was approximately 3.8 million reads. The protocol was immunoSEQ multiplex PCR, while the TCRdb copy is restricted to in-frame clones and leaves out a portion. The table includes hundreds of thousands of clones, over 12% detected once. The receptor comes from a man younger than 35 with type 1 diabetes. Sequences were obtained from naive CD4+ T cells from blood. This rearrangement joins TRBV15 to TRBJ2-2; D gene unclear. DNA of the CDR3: TGTGCCACCAGCACTGGGCCGGGCACCGGGGAGCTGTTTTTT. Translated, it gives CATSTGPGTGELFF.